The rows below give T cell receptor beta chains drawn from one sample of a study of shared clonotypes between healthy human individuals. Here immunoSEQ multiplex PCR was the method, and the copy in TCRdb shows in-frame clones only, minus some. The sample yields some 2,100,000 clones, about 93% seen once. The specimen was naive CD8+ T cells from PBMCs. The receptors were sampled from a man younger than 35 in good health. Some clones in this sample may be carry-over from other donors' samples. The CDR3 runs from the conserved cysteine through the conserved F or W. The D gene is left open where the match is weak. Not all rows give a size; the values are once, few, many and, for expanded clones, a class.

abundance	v_gene	j_gene	d_gene	CDR3aa	CDR3nt
NA	TRBV4-1	TRBJ1-6	TRBD1	CASSQPGQPNSPLHF	TGCGCCAGCAGCCAACCGGGACAGCCTAATTCACCCCTCCACTTT
NA	TRBV7-2	TRBJ2-7	NA	CASSFPGYEQYF	TGTGCCAGCAGCTTTCCGGGTTACGAGCAGTACTTC
NA	TRBV19	TRBJ2-5	NA	CASSTGIREETQYF	TGTGCCAGTAGTACCGGGATTCGAGAAGAGACCCAGTACTTC
few	TRBV19	TRBJ1-1	NA	CASSTPRGLMNTEAFF	TGTGCCAGTAGTACGCCGCGGGGACTGATGAACACTGAAGCTTTCTTT
NA	TRBV29-1	TRBJ2-1	NA	CSLRVPLTHEQFF	TGCAGCCTCAGGGTGCCTCTAACCCATGAGCAGTTCTTC
NA	TRBV9	TRBJ1-2	TRBD1	CASSVGDRGRGYTF	TGTGCCAGCAGCGTAGGGGACAGGGGGCGAGGCTACACCTTC
NA	TRBV4-2	TRBJ2-1	NA	CASSQDDTYNEQFF	TGTGCCAGCAGCCAAGATGACACCTACAATGAGCAGTTCTTC
NA	TRBV21-1	TRBJ2-1	NA	CASSPPGLAVVDEQFF	TGTGCCAGCAGCCCCCCGGGACTAGCGGTGGTGGATGAGCAGTTCTTC
NA	TRBV19	TRBJ1-5	NA	CASSILYFQGPMSSNQPQHF	TGTGCCAGTAGTATTCTATACTTTCAGGGACCAATGAGTAGCAATCAGCCCCAGCATTTT
NA	TRBV7-9	TRBJ2-3	NA	CASSLAGSGTDTQYF	TGTGCCAGCAGCTTGGCCGGGAGTGGCACAGATACGCAGTATTTT
NA	TRBV7-9	TRBJ2-2	TRBD2	CASSLTVAGVRELFF	TGTGCCAGCAGCTTAACGGTGGCGGGAGTCAGGGAGCTGTTTTTT
NA	TRBV5-1	TRBJ2-1	TRBD2	CASSGRLAGVNNEQFF	TGCGCCAGCAGCGGCCGACTAGCGGGAGTGAACAATGAGCAGTTCTTC